This entry lists 8 T cell receptor beta chains sequenced from one sample in a study of T cell responses to AZD1222 COVID-19 vaccine (dated by TCRdb to about 2021). The library relied on the immunoSEQ multiplex PCR assay. TCRdb re-hosts the immuneACCESS table, in-frame sequences only. Its copies lack some clones; in the studies checked, an unresolved V gene accounts for under half of them, and the cause for the rest is not known. In all, the sample holds 140,000 or so clones, and approximately 93% of those were seen once. The ten largest clones take up roughly 12% of the sample. Read against the paper, the sample's time point label means: sample from adult after SARS-CoV-2 infection, after symptom onset. Sequences were derived from peripheral blood, sampled after recovery from COVID-19. The receptors here all came from an adult who had recovered from COVID-19.

The rearrangement links TRBV30 to TRBJ2-7; D ambiguous. The CDR3 loop spans 13 amino acids. From germline, CDR1 is GTSNPN and CDR2 SVGIG (reference sequence). V gave up 0 bases and J gave up 3 bases, with 9 bases separating them. The DNA for the CDR3 is TGTGCCTGGAGTGTTTCTTCGGTCTACGAGCAGTACTTC. It is translated as CAWSVSSVYEQYF.

This chain connects TRBV6-2 or TRBV6-3 to TRBJ1-5, with D maybe TRBD1 (6 bases). CDR1 and CDR2 from the germline V gene are MNHEY and SVGEGT. Trimming left V 2 bases short and J 7 bases short, with 15 bases between. The CDR3 covers 15 residues. The CDR3 DNA reads as TGTGCCAGCAGTTACCTAGGGGGGGTCGGCCAGCCCCAGCATTTT. It yields the protein CASSYLGGVGQPQHF.

This clone came up a few times. The CDR3 protein is CASSPLPDTQYF. The CDR3 nucleotides read TGCGCCAGCAGCCCCCTCCCAGATACGCAGTATTTT. V is TRBV23-1 and J is TRBJ2-3, with no clear D. TRBV23-1 is placed among ORFs of uncertain function. This CDR3 comprises 12 residues. V was cut by 6 bases and J by 4 bases, with 8 bases left in between.

The chain combines TRBV6-5 with TRBJ2-3; maybe TRBD2 (5 bases). Germline assignment: CDR1 MNHEY and CDR2 SVGAGI. This CDR3 contains 13 residues. The V and J ends lost 5 bases and 5 bases respectively, with 11 bases between them. This CDR3 is CASSLRVRDTQYF. The CDR3 nucleotides are TGTGCCAGCAGTCTGCGGGTACGAGATACGCAGTATTTT.

The chain joins TRBV19 to TRBJ2-4, with D hard to call. The CDR3 contains 15 residues. From germline, CDR1 is LNHDA and CDR2 SQIVND (reference sequence). V was cut by 4 bases and J by 0 bases, with 10 bases left in between. The CDR3 spells CASSNPGLAKNIQYF. The CDR3 DNA follows: TGTGCCAGTAGTAACCCCGGCTTAGCCAAAAACATTCAGTACTTC.

This clone was seen once. This chain uses TRBV5-4 with TRBJ1-1; 7 nucleotides line up with TRBD1. CDR3 length equals 15 residues. The V segment lost 3 bases and the J segment 2 bases; nucleotides outside the gene matches: 7. Germline V lookup: CDR1 SGHNT, CDR2 YYREEE (reference sequence). CDR3 loop: CASSSNRGGNTEAFF. The DNA for the CDR3 is TGTGCCAGCAGCTCGAACAGGGGAGGAAACACTGAAGCTTTCTTT. Filled out from reference TRBV5-4 and TRBJ1-1, the complete variable domain reads ETGVTQSPTHLIKTRGQQVTLRCSSQSGHNTVSWYQQALGQGPQFIFQYYREEENGRGNFPPRFSGLQFPNYSSELNVNALELDDSALYLCASSSNRGGNTEAFFGQGTRLTVV.

This chain joins TRBV14 and TRBJ2-1; possibly TRBD2 for D (5 bases). Germline values: CDR1 SGHDN, CDR2 FVKESK. With 0 bases removed from V and 6 bases from J, the gap between germline ends came to 12 bases. The CDR3 is 15 amino acids. The CDR3 DNA follows: TGTGCCAGCAGCCAAGATAGTGGCGGGTTCAATGAGCAGTTCTTC. As protein: CASSQDSGGFNEQFF.

This rearrangement joins TRBV5-1 to TRBJ2-5; D is ambiguous. V was trimmed by 0 bases and J by 5 bases, leaving 5 bases between them. The CDR3 runs 12 residues. Germline CDR1 is SGHRS and CDR2 is YFSETQ. The CDR3 DNA reads TGCGCCAGCAGCTTGGCCCAGGAGACCCAGTACTTC. Amino acid sequence: CASSLAQETQYF.